The present T cell receptor beta chain was sequenced within a study of T cells after yellow fever vaccination. About the study: Low-cell-number fractions underwent preparation using SMART-Seq v4 Ultra Low Input.

One entry per CDR3 protein, called by TCRdb with MiXCR from the 5' RACE reads. This table holds about 310,000 distinct CDR3 sequences, 3.6% found once. Study outcomes and limitations: The bulk population could contribute abundant contaminating clonotypes to FACS-sorted repertoires. Some clonotypes were seen in both the CD4 and the CD8 compartments. These made up a small share and likely arose from convergent recombination. Clones from primary vaccination mostly reappeared after the booster (around 96% CD4, approximately 91% CD8).

This clonotype was found many times. Its antigen remains unidentified. The receptor was isolated from a man between 18 and 29 years old who received the YFV17D yellow fever vaccine. The sample consisted of PBMCs, taken on the day of the yellow fever booster vaccination.

The CDR3: CASSPAFRESSGANVLTF. In DNA, the CDR3 is TGTGCCAGCAGCCCTGCATTCAGGGAGAGCTCTGGGGCCAACGTCCTGACTTTC. The gene calls are TRBV7-2 and TRBJ2-6; possibly TRBD1 or TRBD2 for D (5 bases each). Trimming stripped 5 bases from V and 0 bases from J, with 17 bases between. The germline CDR1 and CDR2 sequences are SGHTA and FQGNSA. This CDR3 is built from 18 residues.